This T cell receptor (beta chain) emerged from a study of T cell responses to AZD1222 COVID-19 vaccine. Study context: Pooling covered second doses at about 4 or about 12 weeks.

Sequencing was performed with immunoSEQ multiplex PCR; in TCRdb, only in-frame clones are kept and a portion is missing. The top ten clones hold approximately 1.5% of a sample with around 150,000 clones, 85% to 95% of them seen once. Findings and limits, study-wide: Clonal diversity was possibly underestimated, and white British individuals and females predominated among donors. The number of AZD1222 recipients seropositive at baseline was only five or six.

About this clone: Its cognate antigen is unknown.

This specimen consisted of peripheral blood, obtained on day 0 of AZD1222 vaccination. The clonotype was recovered from an adult in good health.

For the CDR3, the DNA is TGTGCCAGCATCTCGGACAGGTCGAATACTGAAGCTTTCTTT. The encoded protein is CASISDRSNTEAFF. The chain recombines TRBV2 with TRBJ1-1; 7 nucleotides match TRBD1. V trimming: 7 bases; J trimming: 5 bases; junction bases outside the gene matches: 10. Looked up from germline, CDR1 is SNHLY and CDR2 is FYNNEI. The CDR3 is made up of 14 amino acids.